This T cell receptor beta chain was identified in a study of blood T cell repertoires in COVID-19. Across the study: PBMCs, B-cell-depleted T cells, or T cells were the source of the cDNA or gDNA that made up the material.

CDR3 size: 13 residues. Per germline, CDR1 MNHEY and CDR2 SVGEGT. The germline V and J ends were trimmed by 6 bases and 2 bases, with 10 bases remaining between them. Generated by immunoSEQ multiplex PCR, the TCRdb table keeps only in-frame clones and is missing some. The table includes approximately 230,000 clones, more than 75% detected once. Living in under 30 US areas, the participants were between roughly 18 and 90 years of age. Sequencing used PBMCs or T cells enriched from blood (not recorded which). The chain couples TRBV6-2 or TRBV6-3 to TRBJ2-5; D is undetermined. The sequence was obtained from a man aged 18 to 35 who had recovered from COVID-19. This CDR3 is CASSLQLQETQYF. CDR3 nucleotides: TGTGCCAGCAGCTTACAGCTACAAGAGACCCAGTACTTC.